The present TCR beta chain was sequenced within a study of blood T cell repertoires in COVID-19. About the study: Donors in the United States, Italy and Spain gave samples during acute or convalescent COVID-19. Sources were T cells, B-cell-depleted T cells, or PBMCs; the material itself was cDNA or gDNA.

In the original analysis: By means of reference gene primer amplification, nucleated cell counts were estimated. Generated by immunoSEQ multiplex PCR, the TCRdb table keeps only in-frame clones and is missing some. The DNA gave D and trimming, while V, J and clone size come from that table. The sample holds 89,000 or so clones; less than 85% are singletons and the top ten take roughly 40%. The table lists this clone with a few counts. Germline assignment: CDR1 LNHDA and CDR2 SQIVND (reference sequence). Trimming removed 4 bases from V and 6 bases from J; junction bases left unmatched: 12. The CDR3 length is 16 residues.

The sequenced material came from peripheral blood. The receptor comes from a man older than 75 with acute or convalescent COVID-19. The genes are TRBV19 and TRBJ1-1; 9 bases are shared with TRBD1. DNA for the CDR3: TGTGCCAGTAGTACCCCTCCACAGGGGGCGATCCCTGAAGCTTTCTTT. It specifies CASSTPPQGAIPEAFF.